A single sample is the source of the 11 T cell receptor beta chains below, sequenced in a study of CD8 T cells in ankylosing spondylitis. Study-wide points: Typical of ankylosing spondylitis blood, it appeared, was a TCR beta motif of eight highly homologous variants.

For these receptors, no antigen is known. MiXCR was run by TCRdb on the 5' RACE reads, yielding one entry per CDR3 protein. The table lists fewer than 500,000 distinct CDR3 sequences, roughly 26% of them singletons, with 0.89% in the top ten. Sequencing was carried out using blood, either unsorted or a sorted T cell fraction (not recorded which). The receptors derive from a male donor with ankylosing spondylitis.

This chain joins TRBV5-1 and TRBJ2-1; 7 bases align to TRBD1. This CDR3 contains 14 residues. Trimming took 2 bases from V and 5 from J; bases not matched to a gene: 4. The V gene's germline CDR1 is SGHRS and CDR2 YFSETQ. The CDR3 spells CASSFGDRDNEQFF. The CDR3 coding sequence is TGCGCCAGCAGCTTCGGCGACAGGGACAATGAGCAGTTCTTC.

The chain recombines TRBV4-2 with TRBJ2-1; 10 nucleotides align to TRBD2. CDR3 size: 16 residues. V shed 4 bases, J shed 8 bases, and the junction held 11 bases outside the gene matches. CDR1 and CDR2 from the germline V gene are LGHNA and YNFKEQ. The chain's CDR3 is CASSRGELAGTHEQFF. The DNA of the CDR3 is TGTGCCAGCAGCCGAGGCGAACTAGCGGGAACCCATGAGCAGTTCTTC.

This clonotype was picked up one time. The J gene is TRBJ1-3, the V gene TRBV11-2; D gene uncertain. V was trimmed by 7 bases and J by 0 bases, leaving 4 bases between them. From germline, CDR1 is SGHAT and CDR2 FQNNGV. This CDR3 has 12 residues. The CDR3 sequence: CASNHSGNTIYF. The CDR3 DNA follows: TGTGCCAGCAACCACTCTGGAAACACCATATATTTT.

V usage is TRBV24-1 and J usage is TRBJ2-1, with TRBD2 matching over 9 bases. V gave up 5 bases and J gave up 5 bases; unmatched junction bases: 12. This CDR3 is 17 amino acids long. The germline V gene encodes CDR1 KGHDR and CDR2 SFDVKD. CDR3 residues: CATSVGSGSPSHNEQFF. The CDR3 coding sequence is TGTGCCACCAGTGTAGGTAGCGGGAGCCCCTCGCACAATGAGCAGTTCTTC.

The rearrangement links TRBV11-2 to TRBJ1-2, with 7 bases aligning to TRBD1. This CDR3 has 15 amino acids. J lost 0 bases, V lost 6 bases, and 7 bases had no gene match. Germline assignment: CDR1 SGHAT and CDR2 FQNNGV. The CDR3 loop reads CASSITRGSNYGYTF. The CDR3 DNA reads TGTGCCAGCAGTATTACCAGGGGGTCTAACTATGGCTACACCTTC. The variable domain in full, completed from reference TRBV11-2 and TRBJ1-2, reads EAGVAQSPRYKIIEKRQSVAFWCNPISGHATLYWYQQILGQGPKLLIQFQNNGVVDDSQLPKDRFSAERLKGVDSTLKIQPAKLEDSAVYLCASSITRGSNYGYTFGSGTRLTVV.

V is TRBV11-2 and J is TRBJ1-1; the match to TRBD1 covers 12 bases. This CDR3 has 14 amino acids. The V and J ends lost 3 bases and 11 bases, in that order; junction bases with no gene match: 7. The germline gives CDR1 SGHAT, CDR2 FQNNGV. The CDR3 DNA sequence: TGTGCCAGCAGCTTGGGGACAGGGGGCACCCCGGCTTTCTTT. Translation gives CASSLGTGGTPAFF.

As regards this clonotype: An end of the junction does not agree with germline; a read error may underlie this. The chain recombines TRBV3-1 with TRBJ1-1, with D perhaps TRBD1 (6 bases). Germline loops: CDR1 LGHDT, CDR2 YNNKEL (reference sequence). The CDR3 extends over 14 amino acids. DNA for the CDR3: TGTGCCAGCATCCAACAGGGCATGAACACTGAAGCTTTCTTT. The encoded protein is CASIQQGMNTEAFF.

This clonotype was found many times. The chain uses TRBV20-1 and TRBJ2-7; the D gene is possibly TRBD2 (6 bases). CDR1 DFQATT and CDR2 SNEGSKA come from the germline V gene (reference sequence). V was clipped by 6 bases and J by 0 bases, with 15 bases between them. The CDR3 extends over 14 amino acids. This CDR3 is CSAPLAGSSYEQYF. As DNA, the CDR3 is TGCAGTGCGCCTCTGGCGGGAAGCTCCTACGAGCAGTACTTC.

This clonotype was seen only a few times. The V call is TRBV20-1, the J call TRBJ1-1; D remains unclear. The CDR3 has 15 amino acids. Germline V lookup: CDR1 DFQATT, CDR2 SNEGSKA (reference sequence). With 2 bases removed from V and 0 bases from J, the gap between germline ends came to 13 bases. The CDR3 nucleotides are TGCAGTGCTAGACGGGGAGGCATTATGAACACTGAAGCTTTCTTT. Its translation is CSARRGGIMNTEAFF.

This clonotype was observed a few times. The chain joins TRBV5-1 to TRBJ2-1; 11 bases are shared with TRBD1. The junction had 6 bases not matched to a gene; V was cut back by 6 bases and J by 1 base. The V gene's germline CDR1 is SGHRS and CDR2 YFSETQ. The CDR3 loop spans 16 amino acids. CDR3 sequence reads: CASTRGTGGSYNEQFF. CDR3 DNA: TGCGCCAGCACCAGGGGGACAGGGGGTTCCTACAATGAGCAGTTCTTC.

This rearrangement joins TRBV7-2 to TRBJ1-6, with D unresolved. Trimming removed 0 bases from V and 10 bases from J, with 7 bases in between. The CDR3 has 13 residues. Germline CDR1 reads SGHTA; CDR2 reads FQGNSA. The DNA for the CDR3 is TGTGCCAGCAGCTTAGCCCGGGAGTCACCCCTCCACTTT. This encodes CASSLARESPLHF.